These T cell receptor beta chains were read from a single sample in a study of blood T cell repertoires in COVID-19. This table comes from immunoSEQ multiplex PCR, and its TCRdb copy is limited to in-frame clones, with some not included. The table includes 350,000 to 400,000 clones, about nine tenths detected once. The sequencing input was PBMCs or T cells enriched from blood (not recorded which). All receptors derive from a woman aged 40-49 years who had been exposed to COVID-19. The CDR3 runs from the conserved cysteine through the conserved F or W. D genes are given only for firm matches. A clone size is listed for some rows: how often the clone was seen (once, few, many), or a class if it is expanded.

abundance: .
v_gene: TRBV4-1
j_gene: TRBJ1-5
d_gene: .
CDR3aa: CASSQDNDQPQHF
CDR3nt: TGCGCCAGCAGCCAAGACAATGATCAGCCCCAGCATTTT

abundance: .
v_gene: TRBV6-5
j_gene: TRBJ1-1
d_gene: TRBD1
CDR3aa: CASSLGGQDKAFF
CDR3nt: TGTGCCAGCAGCCTAGGGGGACAGGACAAAGCTTTCTTT

abundance: .
v_gene: TRBV7-9
j_gene: TRBJ2-2
d_gene: TRBD2
CDR3aa: CASSSGLANTGELFF
CDR3nt: TGTGCCAGCAGCTCCGGACTAGCGAACACCGGGGAGCTGTTTTTT

abundance: .
v_gene: TRBV5-1
j_gene: TRBJ1-1
d_gene: .
CDR3aa: CASSPRSGRMNTEAFF
CDR3nt: TGCGCCAGCAGCCCCCGCAGCGGGCGGATGAACACTGAAGCTTTCTTT

abundance: .
v_gene: TRBV9
j_gene: TRBJ2-1
d_gene: TRBD2
CDR3aa: CASSVELAGGLKQFF
CDR3nt: TGTGCCAGCAGCGTAGAGCTAGCGGGGGGGCTTAAGCAGTTCTTC

abundance: .
v_gene: TRBV18
j_gene: TRBJ1-1
d_gene: .
CDR3aa: CASSPTGWQGYGSTEAFF
CDR3nt: TGTGCCAGCTCACCCACGGGCTGGCAGGGATATGGAAGCACTGAAGCTTTCTTT

abundance: .
v_gene: TRBV5-6
j_gene: TRBJ1-1
d_gene: TRBD1
CDR3aa: CASSFGGGTGLLWDTEAFF
CDR3nt: TGTGCCAGCAGCTTCGGAGGGGGGACAGGCCTTCTATGGGACACTGAAGCTTTCTTT

abundance: once
v_gene: TRBV9
j_gene: TRBJ2-2
d_gene: .
CDR3aa: CASSADPRVTGELFF
CDR3nt: TGTGCCAGCAGCGCCGATCCTCGGGTAACCGGGGAGCTGTTTTTT

abundance: .
v_gene: TRBV18
j_gene: TRBJ2-5
d_gene: .
CDR3aa: CASSPVVGQTQETQYF
CDR3nt: TGTGCCAGCTCACCAGTTGTAGGACAGACTCAGGAGACCCAGTACTTC

abundance: .
v_gene: TRBV5-1
j_gene: TRBJ1-1
d_gene: .
CDR3aa: CASSLGDLPGTEAFF
CDR3nt: TGCGCCAGCAGCTTGGGCGACCTCCCGGGGACTGAAGCTTTCTTT

abundance: .
v_gene: TRBV19
j_gene: TRBJ2-3
d_gene: .
CDR3aa: CASSGQLPTDTQYF
CDR3nt: TGTGCCAGTAGTGGGCAGCTACCCACAGATACGCAGTATTTT

abundance: .
v_gene: TRBV2
j_gene: TRBJ1-4
d_gene: .
CDR3aa: CASRWTEATNEKLFF
CDR3nt: TGTGCCAGCAGATGGACTGAGGCAACTAATGAAAAACTGTTTTTT

abundance: .
v_gene: TRBV5-1
j_gene: TRBJ1-5
d_gene: TRBD1
CDR3aa: CASSLGTGVNQPQHF
CDR3nt: TGCGCCAGCAGTTTGGGGACAGGGGTCAATCAGCCCCAGCATTTT

abundance: .
v_gene: TRBV6-5
j_gene: TRBJ1-2
d_gene: .
CDR3aa: CASSFGLGVGYTF
CDR3nt: TGTGCCAGCAGCTTCGGCCTCGGGGTTGGCTACACCTTC

abundance: .
v_gene: TRBV11-3
j_gene: TRBJ2-1
d_gene: .
CDR3aa: CASSLAPSSGEQFF
CDR3nt: TGTGCCAGCAGTCTAGCTCCCAGTTCTGGTGAGCAGTTCTTC

abundance: .
v_gene: TRBV7-2
j_gene: TRBJ1-4
d_gene: TRBD1
CDR3aa: CASSLEGQGTNEKLFF
CDR3nt: TGTGCCAGCAGCTTAGAAGGACAGGGGACTAATGAAAAACTGTTTTTT

abundance: .
v_gene: TRBV27
j_gene: TRBJ1-2
d_gene: TRBD1
CDR3aa: CASSPMGQGTSNYGYTF
CDR3nt: TGTGCCAGCAGTCCCATGGGACAGGGGACGAGCAACTATGGCTACACCTTC

abundance: .
v_gene: TRBV4-1
j_gene: TRBJ2-3
d_gene: .
CDR3aa: CASSQTEEGITDTQYF
CDR3nt: TGCGCCAGCAGCCAGACGGAGGAGGGAATCACAGATACGCAGTATTTT